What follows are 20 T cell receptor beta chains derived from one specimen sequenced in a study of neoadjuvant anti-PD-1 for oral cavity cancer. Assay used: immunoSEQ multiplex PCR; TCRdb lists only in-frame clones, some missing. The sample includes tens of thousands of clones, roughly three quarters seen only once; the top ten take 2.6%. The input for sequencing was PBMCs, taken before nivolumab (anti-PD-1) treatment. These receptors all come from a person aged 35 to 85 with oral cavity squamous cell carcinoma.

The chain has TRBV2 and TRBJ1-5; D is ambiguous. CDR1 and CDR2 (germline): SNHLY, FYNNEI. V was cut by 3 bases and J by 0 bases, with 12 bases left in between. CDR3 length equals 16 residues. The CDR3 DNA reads TGTGCCAGCAGTGACGGGGAATACTATAGCAATCAGCCCCAGCATTTT. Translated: CASSDGEYYSNQPQHF.

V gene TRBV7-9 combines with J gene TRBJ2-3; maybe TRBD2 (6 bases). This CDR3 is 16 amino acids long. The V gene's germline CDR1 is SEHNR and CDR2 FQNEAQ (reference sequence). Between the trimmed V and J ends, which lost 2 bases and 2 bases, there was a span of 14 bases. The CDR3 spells CASSLRQGGPTDTQYF. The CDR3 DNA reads TGTGCCAGCAGCTTAAGGCAGGGAGGTCCCACAGATACGCAGTATTTT.

The CDR3 here is CASSSTGTTEAFF. The CDR3 DNA is TGTGCCAGCAGCTCGACAGGGACCACTGAAGCTTTCTTT. The chain links TRBV7-3 to TRBJ1-1; 7 bases agree with TRBD1. Germline V gene lookup returns CDR1 SGHTA and CDR2 FQGTGA. The CDR3 sequence is 13 residues long. V dropped 4 bases and J dropped 4; count of bases not matched to a gene: 3.

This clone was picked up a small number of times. The DNA for the CDR3 is TGTGCCAGCAGTGAGGGGCCATACGAGCAGTACTTC. Encoded protein: CASSEGPYEQYF. This sequence joins TRBV2 and TRBJ2-7, with D possibly matching TRBD1 (5 bases). V was pared by 3 bases and J by 4 bases, with 7 bases between. Germline V gene sequence: CDR1 SNHLY, CDR2 FYNNEI. CDR3 size: 12 residues.

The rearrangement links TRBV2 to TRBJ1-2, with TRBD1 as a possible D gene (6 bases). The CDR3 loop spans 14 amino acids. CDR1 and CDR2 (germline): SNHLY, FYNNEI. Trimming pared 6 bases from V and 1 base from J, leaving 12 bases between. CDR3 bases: TGTGCCAGCAGGCGCAGGGGCAATAACTATGGCTACACCTTC. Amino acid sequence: CASRRRGNNYGYTF.

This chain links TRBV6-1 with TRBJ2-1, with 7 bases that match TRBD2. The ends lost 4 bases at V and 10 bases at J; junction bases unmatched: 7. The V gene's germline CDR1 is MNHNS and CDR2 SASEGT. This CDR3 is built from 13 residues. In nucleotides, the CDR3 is TGTGCCAGCAGTGTTACGGGGCGGGAGGAGCAGTTCTTC. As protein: CASSVTGREEQFF.

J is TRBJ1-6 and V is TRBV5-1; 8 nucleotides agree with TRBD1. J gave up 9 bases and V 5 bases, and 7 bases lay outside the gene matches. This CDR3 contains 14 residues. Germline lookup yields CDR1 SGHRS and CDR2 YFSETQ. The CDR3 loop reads CASRFDRGGSPLHF. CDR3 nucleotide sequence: TGCGCCAGCAGATTTGACAGGGGTGGTTCACCCCTCCACTTT. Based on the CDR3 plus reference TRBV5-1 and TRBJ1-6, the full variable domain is KAGVTQTPRYLIKTRGQQVTLSCSPISGHRSVSWYQQTPGQGLQFLFEYFSETQRNKGNFPGRFSGRQFSNSRSEMNVSTLELGDSALYLCASRFDRGGSPLHFGNGTRLTVT.

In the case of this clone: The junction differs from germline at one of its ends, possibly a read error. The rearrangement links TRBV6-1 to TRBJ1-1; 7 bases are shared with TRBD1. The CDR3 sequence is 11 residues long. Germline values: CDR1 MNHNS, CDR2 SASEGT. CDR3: CASSDSGTEIF. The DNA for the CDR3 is TGTGCCAGCAGTGACTCCGGGACAGAGATCTTT.

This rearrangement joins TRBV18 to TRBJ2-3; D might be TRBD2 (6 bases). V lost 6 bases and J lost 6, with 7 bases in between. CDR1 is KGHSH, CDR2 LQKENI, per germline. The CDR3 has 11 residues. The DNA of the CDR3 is TGTGCCAGCTCCCGGGGGGATACGCAGTATTTT. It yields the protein CASSRGDTQYF.

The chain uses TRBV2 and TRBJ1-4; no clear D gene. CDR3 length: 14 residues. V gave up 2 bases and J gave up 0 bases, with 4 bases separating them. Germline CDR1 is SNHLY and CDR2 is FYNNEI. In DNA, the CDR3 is TGTGCCAGCAGTGAATTGGCAACTAATGAAAAACTGTTTTTT. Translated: CASSELATNEKLFF.

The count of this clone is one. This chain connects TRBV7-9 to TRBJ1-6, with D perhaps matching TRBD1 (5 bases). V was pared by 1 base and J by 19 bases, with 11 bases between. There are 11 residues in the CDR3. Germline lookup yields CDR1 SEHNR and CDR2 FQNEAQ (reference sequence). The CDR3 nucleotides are TGTGCCAGCAGCTTAGAGAGGGGACTTCACTTT. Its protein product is CASSLERGLHF. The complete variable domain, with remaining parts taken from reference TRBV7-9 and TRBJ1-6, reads DTGVSQNPRHKITKRGQNVTFRCDPISEHNRLYWYRQTLGQGPEFLTYFQNEAQLEKSRLLSDRFSAERPKGSFSTLEIQRTEQGDSAMYLCASSLERGLHFGNGTRLTVT.

CDR3: CASSLRHGPGQGNYGYTF. The DNA of the CDR3 is TGTGCCAGCAGCTTACGACATGGCCCGGGACAGGGTAACTATGGCTACACCTTC. The chain carries TRBV7-2 and TRBJ1-2; 9 bases agree with TRBD1. The junction had 11 bases not matched to a gene; V was cut back by 2 bases and J by 1 base. CDR1 SGHTA and CDR2 FQGNSA come from the germline V gene. CDR3 length equals 18 residues.

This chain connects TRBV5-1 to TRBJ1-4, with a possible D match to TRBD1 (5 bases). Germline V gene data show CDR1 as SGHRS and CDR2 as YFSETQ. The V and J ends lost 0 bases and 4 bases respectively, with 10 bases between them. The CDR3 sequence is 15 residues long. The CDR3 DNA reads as TGCGCCAGCAGCTTGGAGGCAGGGCTTAATGAAAAACTGTTTTTT. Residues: CASSLEAGLNEKLFF.

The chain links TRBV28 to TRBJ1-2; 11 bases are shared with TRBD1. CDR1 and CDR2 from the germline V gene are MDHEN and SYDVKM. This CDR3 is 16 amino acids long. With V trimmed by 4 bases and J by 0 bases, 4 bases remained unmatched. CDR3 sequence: CASSSPGQGANYGYTF. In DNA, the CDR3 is TGTGCCAGCAGTTCCCCGGGACAGGGGGCTAACTATGGCTACACCTTC.

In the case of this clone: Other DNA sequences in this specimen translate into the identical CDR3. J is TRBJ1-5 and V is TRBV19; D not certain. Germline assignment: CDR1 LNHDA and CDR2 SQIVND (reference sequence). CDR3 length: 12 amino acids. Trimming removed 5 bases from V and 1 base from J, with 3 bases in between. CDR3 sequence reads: CASSGSNQPQHF. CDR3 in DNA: TGTGCCAGTAGTGGGAGCAATCAGCCCCAGCATTTT.

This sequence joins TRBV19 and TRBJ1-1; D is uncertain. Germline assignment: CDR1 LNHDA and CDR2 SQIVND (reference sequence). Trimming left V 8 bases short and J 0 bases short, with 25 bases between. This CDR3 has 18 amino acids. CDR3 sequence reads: CASASGRSVGPMNTEAFF. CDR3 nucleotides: TGTGCCAGTGCATCTGGACGTTCGGTAGGACCCATGAACACTGAAGCTTTCTTT.

CDR3 in DNA: TGTGCCAGCAGTGAACACACTACTACTGAAGCTTTCTTT. Encoded protein: CASSEHTTTEAFF. The chain links TRBV2 to TRBJ1-1; D not resolved. Per germline, CDR1 SNHLY and CDR2 FYNNEI. The V end was cut by 2 bases, the J end by 5 bases, with 9 bases between. CDR3 length equals 13 residues. Variable domain in full (rest from reference TRBV2 and TRBJ1-1): EPEVTQTPSHQVTQMGQEVILRCVPISNHLYFYWYRQILGQKVEFLVSFYNNEISEKSEIFDDQFSVERPDGSNFTLKIRSTKLEDSAMYFCASSEHTTTEAFFGQGTRLTVV.

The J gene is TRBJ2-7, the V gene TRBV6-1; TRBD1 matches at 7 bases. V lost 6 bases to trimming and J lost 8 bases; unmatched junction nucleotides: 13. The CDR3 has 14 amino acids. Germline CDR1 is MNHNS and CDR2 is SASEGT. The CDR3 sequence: CASRSRRQGFKQYF. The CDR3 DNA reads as TGTGCCAGCAGGTCGAGAAGACAGGGTTTCAAGCAGTACTTC.

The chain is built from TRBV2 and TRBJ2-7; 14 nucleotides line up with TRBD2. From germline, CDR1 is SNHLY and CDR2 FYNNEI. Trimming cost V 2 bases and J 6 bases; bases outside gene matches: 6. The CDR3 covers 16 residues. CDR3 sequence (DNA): TGTGCCAGCAGTGAAATGGGACTAGCGGGGGCCGGCGAGCAGTACTTC. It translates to CASSEMGLAGAGEQYF.

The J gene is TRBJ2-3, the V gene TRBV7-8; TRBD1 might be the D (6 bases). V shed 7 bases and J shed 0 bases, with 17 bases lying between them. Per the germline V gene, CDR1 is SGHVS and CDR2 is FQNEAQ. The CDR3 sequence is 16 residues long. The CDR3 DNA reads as TGTGCCAGCAAGAGGCAGGGGATCACTAGCACAGATACGCAGTATTTT. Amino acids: CASKRQGITSTDTQYF.